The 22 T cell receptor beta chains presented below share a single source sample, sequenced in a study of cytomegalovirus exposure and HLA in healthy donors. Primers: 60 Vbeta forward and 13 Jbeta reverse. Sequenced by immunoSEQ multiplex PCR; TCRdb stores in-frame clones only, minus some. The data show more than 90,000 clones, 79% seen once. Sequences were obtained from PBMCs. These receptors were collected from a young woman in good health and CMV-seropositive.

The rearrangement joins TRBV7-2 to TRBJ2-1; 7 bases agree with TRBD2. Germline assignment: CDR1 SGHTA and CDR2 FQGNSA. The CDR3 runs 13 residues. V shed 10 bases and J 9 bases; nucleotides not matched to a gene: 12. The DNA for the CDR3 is TGTGCCACTAGGACTAGTAATCTATTTGAGCAGTTCTTC. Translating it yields CATRTSNLFEQFF.

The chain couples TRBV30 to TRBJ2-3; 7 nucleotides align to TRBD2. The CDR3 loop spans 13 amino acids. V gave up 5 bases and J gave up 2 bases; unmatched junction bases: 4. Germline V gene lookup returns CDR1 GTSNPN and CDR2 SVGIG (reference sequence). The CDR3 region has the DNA TGTGCCTGGGGGGGGGACTCCACAGATACGCAGTATTTT. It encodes CAWGGDSTDTQYF.

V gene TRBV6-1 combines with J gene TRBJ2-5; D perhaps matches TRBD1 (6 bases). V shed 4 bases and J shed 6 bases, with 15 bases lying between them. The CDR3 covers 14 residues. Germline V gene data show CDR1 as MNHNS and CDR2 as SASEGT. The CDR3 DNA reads TGTGCCAGCAGTGTTTCCTGGGGGCCAAAGACCCAGTACTTC. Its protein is CASSVSWGPKTQYF.

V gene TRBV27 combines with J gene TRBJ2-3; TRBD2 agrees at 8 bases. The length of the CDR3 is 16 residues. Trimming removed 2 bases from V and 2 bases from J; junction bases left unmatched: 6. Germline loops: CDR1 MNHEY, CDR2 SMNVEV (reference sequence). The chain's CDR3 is CASSLGLAGYTDTQYF. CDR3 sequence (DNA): TGTGCCAGCAGTTTAGGGCTAGCGGGTTACACAGATACGCAGTATTTT.

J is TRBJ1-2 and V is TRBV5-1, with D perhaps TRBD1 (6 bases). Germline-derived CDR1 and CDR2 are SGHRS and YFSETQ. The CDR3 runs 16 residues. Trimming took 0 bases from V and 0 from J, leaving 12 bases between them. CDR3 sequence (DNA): TGCGCCAGCAGCTTGGAACCAACAGGGTCTAACTATGGCTACACCTTC. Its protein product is CASSLEPTGSNYGYTF.

DNA of the CDR3: TGCGCCAGCAGCTTGGGGGCGAGACAGGAGTTGGGTACTGAAGCTTTCTTT. Amino acid sequence: CASSLGARQELGTEAFF. The chain joins TRBV5-1 to TRBJ1-1; the D gene is possibly TRBD1 (6 bases). The CDR3 totals 17 residues. The V end was cut by 0 bases, the J end by 5 bases, with 20 bases between. Germline CDR1 reads SGHRS; CDR2 reads YFSETQ.

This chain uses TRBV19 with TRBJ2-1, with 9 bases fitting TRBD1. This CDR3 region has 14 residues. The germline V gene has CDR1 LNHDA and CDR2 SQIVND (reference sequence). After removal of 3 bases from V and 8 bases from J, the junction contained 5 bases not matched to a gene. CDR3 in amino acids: CASSIRDRAHEQFF. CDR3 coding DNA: TGTGCCAGTAGTATCCGGGACAGGGCCCATGAGCAGTTCTTC.

The CDR3 spells CASSLKLLAEETQYF. The CDR3 bases are TGTGCCAGCAGCTTAAAGCTTCTCGCTGAAGAGACCCAGTACTTC. The gene calls are TRBV7-3 and TRBJ2-5; D remains unclear. The length of the CDR3 is 15 residues. Germline loops: CDR1 SGHTA, CDR2 FQGTGA. The germline V and J ends were trimmed by 1 base and 3 bases, with 12 bases remaining between them.

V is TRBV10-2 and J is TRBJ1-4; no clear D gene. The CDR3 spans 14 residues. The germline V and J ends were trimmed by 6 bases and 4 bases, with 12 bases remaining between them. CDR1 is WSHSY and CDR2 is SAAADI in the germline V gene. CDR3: CASSAGLDNEKLFF. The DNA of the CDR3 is TGCGCCAGCAGCGCCGGACTCGATAATGAAAAACTGTTTTTT.

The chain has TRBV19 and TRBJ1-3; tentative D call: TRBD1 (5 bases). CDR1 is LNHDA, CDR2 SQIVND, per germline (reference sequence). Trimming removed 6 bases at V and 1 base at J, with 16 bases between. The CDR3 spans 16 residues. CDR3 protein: CASSPAGGISGNTIYF. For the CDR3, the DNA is TGTGCCAGTAGCCCCGCCGGGGGAATATCTGGAAACACCATATATTTT.

CDR3 residues: CASSLTGVSTDTQYF. Here the CDR3 DNA reads TGCGCCAGCAGCTTGACAGGGGTTAGCACAGATACGCAGTATTTT. The rearrangement joins TRBV5-1 to TRBJ2-3, with TRBD1 matching over 7 bases. The germline gives CDR1 SGHRS, CDR2 YFSETQ. The V gene end was trimmed by 1 base and the J gene end by 0 bases; junction bases not matched to a gene: 2. The CDR3 sequence is 15 residues long.

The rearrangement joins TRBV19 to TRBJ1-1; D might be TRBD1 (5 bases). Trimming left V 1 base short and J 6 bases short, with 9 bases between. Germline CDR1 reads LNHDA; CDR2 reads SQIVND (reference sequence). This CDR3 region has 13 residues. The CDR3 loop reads CASSIGGLAEAFF. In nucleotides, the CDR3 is TGTGCCAGTAGTATAGGGGGCCTTGCTGAAGCTTTCTTT.

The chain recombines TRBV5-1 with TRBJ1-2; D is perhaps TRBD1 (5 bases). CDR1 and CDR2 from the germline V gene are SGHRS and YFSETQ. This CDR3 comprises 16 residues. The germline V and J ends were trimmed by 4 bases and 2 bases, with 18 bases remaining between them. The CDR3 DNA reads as TGCGCCAGCAGCCCGGGTGGGGCGTGGGTCAACTATGGCTACACCTTC. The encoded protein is CASSPGGAWVNYGYTF.

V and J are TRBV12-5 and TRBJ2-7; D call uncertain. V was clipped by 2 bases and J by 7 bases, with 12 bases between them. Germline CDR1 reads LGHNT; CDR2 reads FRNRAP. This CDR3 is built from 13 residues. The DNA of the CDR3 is TGTGCTAGTGGTTTGAACAGCCTGGAAGAGCAGTACTTC. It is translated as CASGLNSLEEQYF.

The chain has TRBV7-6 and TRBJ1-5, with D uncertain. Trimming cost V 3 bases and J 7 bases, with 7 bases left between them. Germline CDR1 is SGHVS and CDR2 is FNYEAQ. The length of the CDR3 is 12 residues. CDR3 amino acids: CASSFLGQPQHF. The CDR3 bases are TGTGCCAGCAGCTTTTTGGGCCAGCCCCAGCATTTT. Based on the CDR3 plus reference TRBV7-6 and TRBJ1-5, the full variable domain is GAGVSQSPRYKVTKRGQDVALRCDPISGHVSLYWYRQALGQGPEFLTYFNYEAQQDKSGLPNDRFSAERPEGSISTLTIQRTEQRDSAMYRCASSFLGQPQHFGDGTRLSIL.

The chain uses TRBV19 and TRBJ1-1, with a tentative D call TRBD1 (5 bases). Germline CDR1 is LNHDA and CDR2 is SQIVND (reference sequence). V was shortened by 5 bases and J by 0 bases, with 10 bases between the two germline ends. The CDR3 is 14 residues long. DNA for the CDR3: TGTGCCAGTAGTCCCGGACACTTGAACACTGAAGCTTTCTTT. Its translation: CASSPGHLNTEAFF.

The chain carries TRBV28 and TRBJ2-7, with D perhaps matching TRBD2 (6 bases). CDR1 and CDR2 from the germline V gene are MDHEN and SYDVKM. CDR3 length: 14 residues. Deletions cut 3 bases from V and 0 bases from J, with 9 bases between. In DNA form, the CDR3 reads TGTGCCAGCAGTTTGGAAGCGGGCTCCTACGAGCAGTACTTC. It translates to CASSLEAGSYEQYF.

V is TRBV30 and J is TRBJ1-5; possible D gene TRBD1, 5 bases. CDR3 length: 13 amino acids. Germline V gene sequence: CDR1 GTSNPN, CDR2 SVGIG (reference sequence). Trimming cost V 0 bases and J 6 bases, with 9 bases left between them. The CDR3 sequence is CAWSVLQGQPQHF. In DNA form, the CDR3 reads TGTGCCTGGAGTGTACTTCAGGGTCAGCCCCAGCATTTT.

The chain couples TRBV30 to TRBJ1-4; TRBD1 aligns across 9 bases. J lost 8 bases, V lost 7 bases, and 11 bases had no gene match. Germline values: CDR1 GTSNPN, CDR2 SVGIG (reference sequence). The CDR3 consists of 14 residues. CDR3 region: CAFNPQGAGEKLFF. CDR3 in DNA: TGTGCCTTTAATCCACAGGGGGCAGGGGAAAAACTGTTTTTT.

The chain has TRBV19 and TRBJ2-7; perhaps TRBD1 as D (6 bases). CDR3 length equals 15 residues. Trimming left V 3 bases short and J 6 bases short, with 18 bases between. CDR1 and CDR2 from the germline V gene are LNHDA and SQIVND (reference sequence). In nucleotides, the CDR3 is TGTGCCAGTAGTATTTCGTGGGGACAAAAGAGCGAGCAGTACTTC. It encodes CASSISWGQKSEQYF. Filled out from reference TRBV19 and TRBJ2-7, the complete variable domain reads DGGITQSPKYLFRKEGQNVTLSCEQNLNHDAMYWYRQDPGQGLRLIYYSQIVNDFQKGDIAEGYSVSREKKESFPLTVTSAQKNPTAFYLCASSISWGQKSEQYFGPGTRLTVT.

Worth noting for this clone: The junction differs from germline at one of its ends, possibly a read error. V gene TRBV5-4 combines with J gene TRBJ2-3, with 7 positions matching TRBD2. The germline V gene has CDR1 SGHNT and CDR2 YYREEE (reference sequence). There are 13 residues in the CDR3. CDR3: CASSLGKRDPSHF. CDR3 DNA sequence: TGTGCCAGCAGCTTGGGTAAGCGGGACCCCTCGCATTTT.

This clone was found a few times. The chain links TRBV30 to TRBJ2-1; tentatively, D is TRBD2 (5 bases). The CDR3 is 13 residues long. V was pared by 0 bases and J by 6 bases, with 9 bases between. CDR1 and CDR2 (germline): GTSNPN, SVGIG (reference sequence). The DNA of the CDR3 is TGTGCCTGGAGTGTATCCGGGGTCAATGAGCAGTTCTTC. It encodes CAWSVSGVNEQFF.